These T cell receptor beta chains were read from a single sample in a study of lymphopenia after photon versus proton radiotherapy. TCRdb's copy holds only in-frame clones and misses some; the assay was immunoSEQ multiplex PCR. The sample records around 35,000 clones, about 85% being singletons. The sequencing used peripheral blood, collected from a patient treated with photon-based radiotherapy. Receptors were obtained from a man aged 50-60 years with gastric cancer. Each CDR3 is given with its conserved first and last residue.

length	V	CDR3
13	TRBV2	CASSPKFFGAQHF
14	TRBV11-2	CASSLGQDGYGYTF
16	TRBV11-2	CASSPRASGFLETQYF
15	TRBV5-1	CASSAGLAGAGELFF
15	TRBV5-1	CASSLQSGSTDTQYF
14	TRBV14	CASSQAGTAMRQYF
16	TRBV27	CASFSTGTGEYNEQFF
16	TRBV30	CAWSEMTGTPTDTQYF
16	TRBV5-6	CASSPRTSGSSKTQYF
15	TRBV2	CASSVQGRDNSPLHF
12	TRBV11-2	CASSSSGIEQFF
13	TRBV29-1	CSSNKQGGYGYTF
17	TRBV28	CASSPPASGPFTDTQYF
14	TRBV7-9	CASSLTGANQPQHF
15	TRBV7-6	CASSTRLAGGETQYF
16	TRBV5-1	CASRSGTSPGGNTIYF
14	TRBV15	CATSRGDTQETQYF
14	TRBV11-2	CASSLRGRADTQYF
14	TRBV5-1	CASSHGQGGTEAFF
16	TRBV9	CASSAYLASSYNEQFF
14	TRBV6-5	CASSPFLGGQPQHF
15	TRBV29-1	CSVEETWGTVSEAFF
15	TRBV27	CASSPSSGSRGTQYF
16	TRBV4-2	CASSQDTTSVAYEQYF
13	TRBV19	CASSLGKPYEQYF
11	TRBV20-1	CSVGWTDTQYF
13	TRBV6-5	CASSYQPTGELFF
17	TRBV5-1	CASSLVPRATGANVLTF
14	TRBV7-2	CASSATHSTDTQYF
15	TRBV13	CASSPDRSSGNTIYF
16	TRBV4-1	CASSQLSGTLTDTQYF
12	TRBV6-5	CASSPSVGEQYF
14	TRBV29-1	CSVLAGENTGELFF
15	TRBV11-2	CASSLDPGSRTEAFF
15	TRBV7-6	CASSSGQGSNYGYTF
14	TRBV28	CASSLDGRNTEAFF
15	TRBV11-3	CASSLRTSGTDTQYF
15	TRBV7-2	CASSPSGASGNTIYF
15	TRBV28	CASSLIGTSVYEQYF
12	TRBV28	CASSLSHQPQHF
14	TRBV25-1	CASGPPQRGSEAFF
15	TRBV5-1	CASSLVGAGNTEAFF
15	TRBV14	CASSQDRGRGHEQFF
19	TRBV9	CASSVEAGTSGPRTDTQYF
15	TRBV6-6	CASTTRTGINYGYTF
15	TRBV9	CASSPGSGWSYEQYF
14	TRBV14	CASSQGQGYNEQFF
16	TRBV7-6	CASSLEDSQGSYEQYF
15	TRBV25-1	CASSEPDRGLTEAFF
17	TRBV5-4	CASSLGGGRASTDTQYF
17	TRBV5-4	CASKTGGLAGGRDEQYF